This entry concerns a single TCR beta chain. As yet, its antigen is unknown. This specimen comes from a study of cytomegalovirus exposure and HLA in healthy donors. Primers included in the PCR were 60 Vbeta and 13 Jbeta primers. This table comes from immunoSEQ multiplex PCR, and its TCRdb copy is limited to in-frame clones, with some not included. In the table there are 100,000 to 150,000 clones, roughly three quarters of which are singletons. CDR1 SGHDT and CDR2 YYEEEE come from the germline V gene. With 0 bases removed from V and 5 bases from J, the gap between germline ends came to 14 bases. The CDR3 is made up of 15 amino acids. General observations from the study: Earlier results showed most TCR beta V segments being productive about 90% or about 30% of the time.

Material for sequencing was PBMCs. The V and J genes are TRBV5-6 and TRBJ1-1; D is undetermined. The sequence came from a man aged 25-45 years in good health and CMV-seropositive. The CDR3 region is CASSLGSWGGTEAFF. CDR3 DNA sequence: TGTGCCAGCAGCTTGGGTAGCTGGGGAGGGACTGAAGCTTTCTTT.